In its sample, the clone carrying this T cell receptor beta chain was seen once. The assay was immunoSEQ multiplex PCR, and TCRdb's table has in-frame clones only and misses some. This sample has 80,000 or so clones; about 88% occur once, and the top ten carry approximately 8.4%. The sample originates from a study of OX40 agonist ivuxolimab in advanced cancers. The CDR3 spans 14 residues. The V gene's germline CDR1 is SGHRS and CDR2 YFSETQ. V lost 4 bases and J 0 bases, leaving 10 bases between the germline ends. Systemic immunosuppression or a history of autoimmune disease excluded patients. The sample in question was CD4+ or CD8+ T cells sorted from blood, obtained in a trial of the OX40 agonist ivuxolimab. The source is an adult with an advanced solid tumor such as melanoma, head and neck, liver or kidney cancer. This chain uses TRBV5-1 with TRBJ1-1; no reliable D call. In DNA form, the CDR3 reads TGCGCCAGCAGCGCGGAATGGGTGAACACTGAAGCTTTCTTT. It encodes CASSAEWVNTEAFF.